A single sample gave rise to the 21 T cell receptor beta chains below, sequenced in a study of cytomegalovirus exposure and HLA in healthy donors. With 60 Vbeta and 13 Jbeta primers, the PCR was carried out. TCRdb keeps only in-frame clones here, not all; method: immunoSEQ multiplex PCR. The sample holds about 130,000 clones, roughly 70% seen once. The sample consisted of PBMCs. Receptors were obtained from a man aged 25-40 years in good health and CMV-seronegative.

DNA of the CDR3: TGCAGCGTTAGAGCCGGGACATCTTTCTCCTACGAGCAGTACTTC. This encodes CSVRAGTSFSYEQYF. The chain combines TRBV29-1 with TRBJ2-7; a possible D gene is TRBD1 (6 bases). The germline V gene has CDR1 SQVTM and CDR2 ANQGSEA. This CDR3 is built from 15 residues. Trimming cost V 5 bases and J 0 bases, with 17 bases left between them.

The chain couples TRBV7-6 to TRBJ1-2; the match to TRBD1 covers 7 bases. The ends lost 5 bases at V and 8 bases at J; junction bases unmatched: 17. From germline, CDR1 is SGHVS and CDR2 FNYEAQ. The CDR3 length is 16 residues. CDR3 residues: CASSRFTQGSAEGYTF. CDR3 bases: TGTGCCAGCAGCCGATTTACACAGGGGTCCGCGGAGGGCTACACCTTC.

The J gene is TRBJ2-7, the V gene TRBV29-1; 7 positions agree with TRBD2. The germline CDR1 and CDR2 sequences are SQVTM and ANQGSEA. V gave up 3 bases and J gave up 4 bases; unmatched junction bases: 6. The length of the CDR3 is 13 residues. This chain's CDR3 is CSVEFIGGYEQYF. The CDR3 DNA follows: TGCAGCGTTGAGTTTATCGGGGGGTACGAGCAGTACTTC.

This clone was seen a few times. The chain employs TRBV5-1 and TRBJ1-1; possibly TRBD1 for D (5 bases). CDR3 size: 13 residues. The germline V gene encodes CDR1 SGHRS and CDR2 YFSETQ. The germline V and J ends were trimmed by 0 bases and 7 bases, with 10 bases remaining between them. This CDR3 reads CASSLAGGIEAFF. CDR3 DNA sequence: TGCGCCAGCAGCTTGGCCGGGGGTATTGAAGCTTTCTTT.

The rearrangement uses TRBV7-2 and TRBJ1-5, with D unclear. This CDR3 is 12 amino acids long. Germline V gene lookup returns CDR1 SGHTA and CDR2 FQGNSA. Trimming left V 1 base short and J 11 bases short, with 9 bases between. CDR3 nucleotide sequence: TGTGCCAGCAGCTTAGAAGCGGCAGCCCAGCATTTT. Amino acids: CASSLEAAAQHF.

This rearrangement joins TRBV7-3 to TRBJ2-2, with 8 nucleotides matching TRBD1. Germline CDR1 reads SGHTA; CDR2 reads FQGTGA. This CDR3 contains 16 residues. J lost 3 bases, V lost 3 bases, and 6 bases had no gene match. CDR3 region: CASSFSQGVYTGELFF. In nucleotides, the CDR3 is TGTGCCAGCAGCTTTTCACAGGGGGTTTACACCGGGGAGCTGTTTTTT. Based on the CDR3 plus reference TRBV7-3 and TRBJ2-2, the full variable domain is GAGVSQTPSNKVTEKGKYVELRCDPISGHTALYWYRQSLGQGPEFLIYFQGTGAADDSGLPNDRFFAVRPEGSVSTLKIQRTERGDSAVYLCASSFSQGVYTGELFFGEGSRLTVL.

This clone was picked up one time. In DNA, the CDR3 is TGTGCCAGCAGTGACGAGTCGGGGGGGCCGAATGAGCAGTTCTTC. This translates into CASSDESGGPNEQFF. This chain joins TRBV6-4 and TRBJ2-1; 8 bases agree with TRBD2. This CDR3 has 15 amino acids. Per germline, CDR1 MRHNA and CDR2 SNTAGT. The trim removed 2 bases at V and 7 bases at J, leaving 7 bases unmatched.

The chain is built from TRBV5-4 and TRBJ2-3; D remains unclear. Trimming left V 1 base short and J 6 bases short, with 6 bases between. CDR1 and CDR2 from the germline V gene are SGHNT and YYREEE (reference sequence). The CDR3 has 12 amino acids. CDR3 sequence reads: CASSLPRDTQYF. The CDR3 DNA follows: TGTGCCAGCAGCTTGCCGCGGGATACGCAGTATTTT.

The rearrangement uses TRBV5-6 and TRBJ2-1; TRBD1 is a possible D gene (5 bases). V was shortened by 4 bases and J by 3 bases, with 14 bases between the two germline ends. CDR1 and CDR2 from the germline V gene are SGHDT and YYEEEE. The CDR3 has 15 residues. CDR3 sequence (DNA): TGTGCCAGCAGCCTGATAGTTGACAGCTACAATGAGCAGTTCTTC. Its protein is CASSLIVDSYNEQFF.

The CDR3 sequence: CASSFRVGRGNTGELFF. CDR3 nucleotides: TGTGCCAGCAGTTTTAGGGTAGGCAGGGGGAACACCGGGGAGCTGTTTTTT. The chain carries TRBV28 and TRBJ2-2; a weak D match, TRBD1 (6 bases). The V and J ends lost 3 bases and 1 base respectively, with 15 bases between them. This CDR3 comprises 17 residues. The germline CDR1 and CDR2 sequences are MDHEN and SYDVKM.

Here the CDR3 DNA reads TGTGCCAGCAGTGAAAGTCAGAAGTCTAATTCACCCCTCCACTTT. Protein product: CASSESQKSNSPLHF. The genes are TRBV2 and TRBJ1-6; D is ambiguous. The V gene's germline CDR1 is SNHLY and CDR2 FYNNEI. This CDR3 has 15 amino acids. Trimming removed 2 bases at V and 6 bases at J, with 11 bases between.

The rearrangement joins TRBV30 to TRBJ2-7; D might be TRBD2 (6 bases). The ends were cut back, 4 bases at V and 6 bases at J, with 16 bases in the middle. The germline V gene has CDR1 GTSNPN and CDR2 SVGIG (reference sequence). The length of the CDR3 is 13 residues. The CDR3 nucleotides read TGTGCCTGGAACCAGGACTATCTCTCCGAGCAGTACTTC. Translation: CAWNQDYLSEQYF.

V usage is TRBV6-5 and J usage is TRBJ1-6; 8 nucleotides agree with TRBD1. The germline CDR1 and CDR2 sequences are MNHEY and SVGAGI. This CDR3 has 14 residues. V shed 7 bases, J shed 6 bases, and the junction held 5 bases outside the gene matches. The chain's CDR3 is CASTRTGGNSPLHF. The DNA for the CDR3 is TGTGCCAGCACCCGAACAGGGGGTAATTCACCCCTCCACTTT.

J is TRBJ2-2 and V is TRBV28; 7 positions agree with TRBD2. The CDR3 has 19 residues. The germline CDR1 and CDR2 sequences are MDHEN and SYDVKM. Trimming removed 3 bases from V and 5 bases from J; junction bases left unmatched: 18. The CDR3 region has the DNA TGTGCCAGCAGTTTCGGTAAAATAGGGCGCAGGGAGGGGACCGGGGAGCTGTTTTTT. Translating it yields CASSFGKIGRREGTGELFF.

This chain links TRBV13 with TRBJ2-5; tentatively, D is TRBD1 (6 bases). Trimming removed 0 bases from V and 4 bases from J, with 9 bases in between. The CDR3 extends over 14 amino acids. Germline values: CDR1 PRHDT, CDR2 FYEKMQ (reference sequence). CDR3 sequence: CASSLGGAGETQYF. CDR3 nucleotides: TGTGCCAGCAGCTTAGGGGGGGCTGGAGAGACCCAGTACTTC.

The CDR3 is CASSASATGGDEQYF. The CDR3 region has the DNA TGTGCCAGCAGTGCTTCCGCGACAGGGGGCGACGAGCAGTACTTC. The rearrangement joins TRBV25-1 to TRBJ2-7, with 10 bases that match TRBD1. Trimming cost V 4 bases and J 5 bases; bases outside gene matches: 8. CDR3 length: 15 residues. CDR1 and CDR2 (germline): MGHDK, SYGVNS.

The chain employs TRBV6-5 and TRBJ1-6, with TRBD1 matching 7 bases. The CDR3 is made up of 13 amino acids. V was clipped by 6 bases and J by 8 bases; unmatched bases: 4. The V gene's germline CDR1 is MNHEY and CDR2 SVGAGI. The DNA of the CDR3 is TGTGCCAGCAGGGGACAGTGGTATTCACCCCTCCACTTT. This sequence encodes CASRGQWYSPLHF.

The chain couples TRBV5-5 to TRBJ2-3; D unclear. Germline CDR1 is SGHKS and CDR2 is YYEKEE (reference sequence). The CDR3 loop spans 12 amino acids. Trimming took off 4 bases at V and 2 bases at J, with 5 bases between the two ends. This CDR3 is CASSPYTDTQYF. CDR3 nucleotides: TGTGCCAGCAGCCCCTACACAGATACGCAGTATTTT.

The chain links TRBV30 to TRBJ1-4, with D perhaps matching TRBD1 (5 bases). Trimming cost V 0 bases and J 8 bases, with 16 bases left between them. CDR3 length equals 15 residues. Germline V gene sequence: CDR1 GTSNPN, CDR2 SVGIG (reference sequence). For the CDR3, the DNA is TGTGCCTGGAGTGTGGTCGGGGGGGTGGACGAAAAACTGTTTTTT. Translated: CAWSVVGGVDEKLFF.

The chain uses TRBV6-5 and TRBJ1-2; possible D gene TRBD1, 6 bases. CDR1 and CDR2 (germline): MNHEY, SVGAGI. Trimming took 6 bases from V and 7 from J, leaving 15 bases between them. The CDR3 sequence is 13 residues long. The CDR3 DNA follows: TGTGCCAGCAGCCGGACAGAGGAGAGTGGCTACACCTTC. This sequence encodes CASSRTEESGYTF.

This clone was recorded once. The chain recombines TRBV9 with TRBJ2-7, with 8 bases fitting TRBD2. With V trimmed by 3 bases and J by 3 bases, 2 bases remained unmatched. The CDR3 extends over 13 amino acids. In germline, CDR1 is SGDLS, CDR2 YYNGEE. CDR3 loop: CASSGGTSYEQYF. The CDR3 nucleotides read TGTGCCAGCAGCGGCGGGACTAGCTACGAGCAGTACTTC. Full variable domain (missing parts from reference TRBV9 and TRBJ2-7): DSGVTQTPKHLITATGQRVTLRCSPRSGDLSVYWYQQSLDQGLQFLIQYYNGEERAKGNILERFSAQQFPDLHSELNLSSLELGDSALYFCASSGGTSYEQYFGPGTRLTVT.